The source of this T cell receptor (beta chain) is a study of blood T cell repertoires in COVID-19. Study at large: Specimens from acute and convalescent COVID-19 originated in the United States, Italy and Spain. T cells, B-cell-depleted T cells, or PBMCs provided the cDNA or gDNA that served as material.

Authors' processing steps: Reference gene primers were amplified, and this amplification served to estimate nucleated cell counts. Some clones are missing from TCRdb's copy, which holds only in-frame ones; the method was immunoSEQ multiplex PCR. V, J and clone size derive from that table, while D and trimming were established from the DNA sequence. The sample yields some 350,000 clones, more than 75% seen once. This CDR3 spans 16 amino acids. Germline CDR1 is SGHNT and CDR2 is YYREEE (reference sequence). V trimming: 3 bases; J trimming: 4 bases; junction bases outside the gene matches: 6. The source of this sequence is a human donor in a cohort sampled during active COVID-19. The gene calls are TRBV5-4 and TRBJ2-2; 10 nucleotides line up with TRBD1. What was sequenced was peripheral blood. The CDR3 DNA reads TGTGCCAGCAGCTCCCAGGACAGGGGGGGCACCGGGGAGCTGTTTTTT. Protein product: CASSSQDRGGTGELFF.